The 8 T cell receptor beta chains below all came from one sample that was sequenced in a study of CD8+CD57+ T cells in acquired aplastic anemia. Investigators profiled TCR beta VDJ and CDR3 from genomic DNA template. TCRdb redid the calling of the reads with MiXCR, one entry per CDR3 protein. The data show a few hundred thousand distinct CDR3 sequences, with 60% to 65% seen just once and approximately 30% held by the top ten. Sequencing used sorted CD4+, CD8+, or CD8+CD57+ T cells (not recorded which) from PBMCs. All receptors come from a human donor in good health.

This clonotype occurred many times. The chain carries TRBV4-3 and TRBJ1-1; 7 nucleotides align to TRBD1. The CDR3 consists of 15 residues. Per germline, CDR1 LGHNA and CDR2 YSLEER. The junction had 4 bases not matched to a gene; V was cut back by 0 bases and J by 3 bases. The DNA of the CDR3 is TGCGCCAGCAGCCAAGATAGGGGGCCGGACACTGAAGCTTTCTTT. The encoded protein is CASSQDRGPDTEAFF.

The chain couples TRBV9 to TRBJ2-5; 8 positions agree with TRBD1. CDR1 is SGDLS and CDR2 is YYNGEE in the germline V gene. V lost 3 bases and J lost 7; bases outside the gene matches: 2. This CDR3 is 12 amino acids long. CDR3 nucleotides: TGTGCCAGCAGCGGAGGACAGGGGACCCAGTACTTC. Translation gives CASSGGQGTQYF.

The rearrangement uses TRBV19 and TRBJ1-2, with a tentative D call TRBD1 (5 bases). Germline V lookup: CDR1 LNHDA, CDR2 SQIVND (reference sequence). The V and J ends lost 5 bases and 6 bases respectively, with 13 bases between them. This CDR3 is built from 13 residues. DNA for the CDR3: TGTGCCAGTAGTGCAGACAGCCGGCATGGCTACACCTTC. Its protein product is CASSADSRHGYTF.

The chain carries TRBV7-9 and TRBJ2-1; possibly TRBD1 or TRBD2 for D (6 bases each). This CDR3 has 14 residues. Germline V gene lookup returns CDR1 SEHNR and CDR2 FQNEAQ (reference sequence). The germline V and J ends were trimmed by 8 bases and 8 bases, with 19 bases remaining between them. The CDR3 DNA sequence: TGTGCCAGCGCCCAACAGGGACTCTTGGATGAGCAGTTCTTC. It encodes CASAQQGLLDEQFF. Looking up the rest from reference TRBV7-9 and TRBJ2-1 gives the full variable domain: DTGVSQNPRHKITKRGQNVTFRCDPISEHNRLYWYRQTLGQGPEFLTYFQNEAQLEKSRLLSDRFSAERPKGSFSTLEIQRTEQGDSAMYLCASAQQGLLDEQFFGPGTRLTVL.

At least ten counts were recorded for this clonotype. The chain recombines TRBV4-1 with TRBJ2-7, with D maybe TRBD2 (6 bases). CDR1 MGHRA and CDR2 YSYEKL come from the germline V gene. The V end was cut by 1 base, the J end by 4 bases, with 8 bases between. The CDR3 consists of 13 residues. This CDR3 is CASSQVRGYEQYF. CDR3 DNA sequence: TGCGCCAGCAGCCAAGTTCGGGGGTACGAGCAGTACTTC.

The chain employs TRBV7-9 and TRBJ2-7; the D gene is possibly TRBD1 (6 bases). Germline V gene data show CDR1 as SEHNR and CDR2 as FQNEAQ (reference sequence). Between the trimmed V and J ends, which lost 4 bases and 3 bases, there was a span of 16 bases. The CDR3 has 15 amino acids. This CDR3 reads CASSSPGQGHYEQYF. The CDR3 DNA reads TGTGCCAGCAGCTCCCCGGGACAAGGACACTACGAGCAGTACTTC.

The gene calls are TRBV12-3 or TRBV12-4 and TRBJ2-7; D remains ambiguous. CDR3 length equals 13 residues. V lost 5 bases and J lost 8, with 16 bases in between. CDR3 loop: CASSDPSPLKQYF. As DNA, the CDR3 is TGTGCCAGCAGTGACCCGTCTCCTCTGAAGCAGTACTTC.

The V and J genes are TRBV4-2 and TRBJ2-1; D is possibly TRBD2 (6 bases). CDR1 and CDR2 from the germline V gene are LGHNA and YNFKEQ. This CDR3 spans 12 amino acids. V was trimmed by 0 bases and J by 10 bases, leaving 7 bases between them. The CDR3 DNA follows: TGTGCCAGCAGCCAAGAGGAGGGGGAGCAGTTCTTC. Translated: CASSQEEGEQFF.